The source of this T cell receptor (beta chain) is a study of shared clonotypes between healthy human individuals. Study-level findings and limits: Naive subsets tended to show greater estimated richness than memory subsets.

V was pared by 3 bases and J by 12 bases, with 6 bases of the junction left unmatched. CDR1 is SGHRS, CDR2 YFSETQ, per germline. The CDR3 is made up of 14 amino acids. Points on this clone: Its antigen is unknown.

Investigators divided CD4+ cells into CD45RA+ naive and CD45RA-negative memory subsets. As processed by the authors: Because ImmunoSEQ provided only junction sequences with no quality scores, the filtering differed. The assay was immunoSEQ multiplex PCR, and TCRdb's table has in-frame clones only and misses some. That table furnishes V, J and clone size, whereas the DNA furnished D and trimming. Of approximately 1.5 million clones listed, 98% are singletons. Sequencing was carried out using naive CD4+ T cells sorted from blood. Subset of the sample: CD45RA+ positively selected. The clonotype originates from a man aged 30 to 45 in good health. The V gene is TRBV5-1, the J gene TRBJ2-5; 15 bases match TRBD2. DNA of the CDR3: TGCGCCAGCAGCTCTGGACTAGCGGGAGGGCCGGAGTACTTC. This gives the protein CASSSGLAGGPEYF.